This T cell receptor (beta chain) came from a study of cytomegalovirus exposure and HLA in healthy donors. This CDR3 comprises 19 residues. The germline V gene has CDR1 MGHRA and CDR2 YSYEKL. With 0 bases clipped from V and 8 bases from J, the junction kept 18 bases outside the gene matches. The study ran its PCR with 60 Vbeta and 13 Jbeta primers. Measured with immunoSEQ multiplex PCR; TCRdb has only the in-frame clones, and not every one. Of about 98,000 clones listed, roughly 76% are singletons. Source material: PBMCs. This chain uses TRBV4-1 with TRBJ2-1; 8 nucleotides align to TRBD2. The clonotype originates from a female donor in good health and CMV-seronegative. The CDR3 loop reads CASSQDLPGAGARGYEQFF. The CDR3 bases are TGCGCCAGCAGCCAAGATCTGCCAGGAGCGGGGGCCCGGGGCTATGAGCAGTTCTTC.